The rows below give T cell receptor beta chains drawn from one sample of a study of tumor-infiltrating lymphocytes in primary liver carcinoma. A single record per CDR3 protein comes from TCRdb applying MiXCR to the multiplex PCR reads. In the table there are 300,000 to 350,000 distinct CDR3 sequences, around three fifths of which are singletons. Sequences were obtained from peripheral blood. These receptors all come from a man aged 35 to 55 with primary liver carcinoma and hepatitis B virus infection. Both conserved end residues are part of each CDR3. The order of the fields is CDR3 DNA, CDR3 protein, V gene, J gene, clone size, D gene. The D gene is left open where the match is weak. Clone sizes are given selectively: once, few, many, or a class where the clone is expanded.

DNA: TGTGCCAGCAGCTTGGGACGGTCGGAGCAGTACTTC
CDR3: CASSLGRSEQYF
V: TRBV13
J: TRBJ2-7
size: few
D: NA

DNA: TGTGCCAGCAGCTCCCTGGACAGGGTTATTGGAAACATTCAGTACTTC
CDR3: CASSSLDRVIGNIQYF
V: TRBV7-8
J: TRBJ2-4
size: NA
D: TRBD1

DNA: TGTGCCAGCAGCTTGGATCCAGGAGCCGACACTAAAGCTTTCTTT
CDR3: CASSLDPGADTKAFF
V: TRBV5-4
J: TRBJ1-1
size: NA
D: NA

DNA: TGTACCAGCAGCTTGTTCGCTAATGAGCAGTACTTC
CDR3: CTSSLFANEQYF
V: TRBV5-4
J: TRBJ2-7
size: NA
D: NA

DNA: TGTGCCAGCAGTTTAAGAACAGGGGAAGTGAATGGCTACACCTTC
CDR3: CASSLRTGEVNGYTF
V: TRBV12-3/TRBV12-4
J: TRBJ1-2
size: many
D: TRBD1

DNA: TGTGCCAGCAGACCCGGACCTACAACTAATGAAAAACTGTTTTTT
CDR3: CASRPGPTTNEKLFF
V: TRBV6-2/TRBV6-3
J: TRBJ1-4
size: few
D: NA

DNA: TGCAGCGTTGAAAAGGGTCCGGAGACCCAGTACTTC
CDR3: CSVEKGPETQYF
V: TRBV29-1
J: TRBJ2-5
size: many
D: NA

DNA: TGTGCCAGCAGGAAAGCGGGAGGGCCTCAAGATACGCAGTATTTT
CDR3: CASRKAGGPQDTQYF
V: TRBV11-2
J: TRBJ2-3
size: many
D: TRBD2

DNA: TGTGCCAGCAGACGTATTAGCGGGAGTGAGCAGTACTTC
CDR3: CASRRISGSEQYF
V: TRBV28
J: TRBJ2-7
size: NA
D: TRBD2

DNA: TGTGCCAGCAGCTTACAGACTAGTGACAGCACAGATACGCAGTATTTT
CDR3: CASSLQTSDSTDTQYF
V: TRBV7-3
J: TRBJ2-3
size: NA
D: NA

DNA: TGTGCCAGCAGCTTAGCGATTCTAGCGGAGGGGGCAAGGGAGCAGTTCTTC
CDR3: CASSLAILAEGAREQFF
V: TRBV7-9
J: TRBJ2-1
size: NA
D: NA

DNA: TGTGCCATCAGTGAGTCTTCGGGACGCTCTGGGGCCAACGTCCTGACTTTC
CDR3: CAISESSGRSGANVLTF
V: TRBV10-3
J: TRBJ2-6
size: few
D: NA

DNA: TGTGCCAGCAGCTCCGCTATGGAGACCCAGTACTTC
CDR3: CASSSAMETQYF
V: TRBV5-4
J: TRBJ2-5
size: many
D: NA

DNA: TGTACCAGCAGCTTGGCCTTGAACACCGGGGAGCTGTTTTTT
CDR3: CTSSLALNTGELFF
V: TRBV5-6
J: TRBJ2-2
size: NA
D: NA

DNA: TGTGCCAGCAGCTCGGCTCTAGCGGGAGCTCAGGGCGACCAGTACTTC
CDR3: CASSSALAGAQGDQYF
V: TRBV11-2
J: TRBJ2-7
size: NA
D: TRBD2

DNA: TGTGCCAGCAGCTTAGACAGGAGCTCCTACAATGAGCAGTTCTTC
CDR3: CASSLDRSSYNEQFF
V: TRBV7-2
J: TRBJ2-1
size: NA
D: NA

DNA: TGTGCCAGCAGCCCCCAGGAAAGGGTACAGTTCGGGGCCAACGTCCCGACTTTC
CDR3: CASSPQERVQFGANVPTF
V: TRBV11-1
J: TRBJ2-6
size: NA
D: NA

DNA: TGTGCCAGCAGCCTCAGGACAGGGGGAAACGATCAGCCCCAGCATTTT
CDR3: CASSLRTGGNDQPQHF
V: TRBV5-6
J: TRBJ1-5
size: NA
D: TRBD1

DNA: TGTGCCTGGAGTACAGGGGCTCTTTACAATGAGCAGTTCTTC
CDR3: CAWSTGALYNEQFF
V: TRBV30
J: TRBJ2-1
size: NA
D: TRBD1

DNA: TGTGCCAGCAGACCTTCGGGGGGAGGTCAGCCCCAGCATTTT
CDR3: CASRPSGGGQPQHF
V: TRBV6-5
J: TRBJ1-5
size: many
D: NA

DNA: TGTGCCAGCAGCTTCGTACCGGACAGAGATTCACCCCTCCACTTT
CDR3: CASSFVPDRDSPLHF
V: TRBV5-4
J: TRBJ1-6
size: NA
D: NA

DNA: TGTGCCAGCAGCGTTTCGGGACAAAACTACGAGCAGTACTTC
CDR3: CASSVSGQNYEQYF
V: TRBV7-9
J: TRBJ2-7
size: few
D: NA

DNA: TGCGCCAGCAGCTCGGGGGAGCAGGGGGCAAGGTACGAGCAGTACTTC
CDR3: CASSSGEQGARYEQYF
V: TRBV5-1
J: TRBJ2-7
size: NA
D: TRBD1

DNA: TGTGCCAGCAGTTACTCGGCGAGGAGGGGGCTAGCGACCTACGAGCAGTACTTC
CDR3: CASSYSARRGLATYEQYF
V: TRBV6-2/TRBV6-3
J: TRBJ2-7
size: NA
D: NA

DNA: TGTGCCAGTAGCTTACAGGCCGTTGGCACCGAGGAGCTGTTTTTT
CDR3: CASSLQAVGTEELFF
V: TRBV11-2
J: TRBJ2-2
size: NA
D: NA

DNA: TGTGCCAGCAGCTTAGGGGCCACTGATAGCGAGAGATTCCATGAGCAGTTCTTC
CDR3: CASSLGATDSERFHEQFF
V: TRBV11-2
J: TRBJ2-1
size: NA
D: NA

DNA: TGTGCCAGCAGCTCATACAGGGGCGATACCGGGGAGCTGTTTTTT
CDR3: CASSSYRGDTGELFF
V: TRBV7-9
J: TRBJ2-2
size: NA
D: TRBD1

DNA: TGCGCCAACAGCCATGATTCCCCGACCCAGTACTTC
CDR3: CANSHDSPTQYF
V: TRBV4-1
J: TRBJ2-5
size: NA
D: NA

DNA: TGTGCCAGCAGGCGCGGGTGGTGGGTAGAGCAGTACTTC
CDR3: CASRRGWWVEQYF
V: TRBV11-2
J: TRBJ2-7
size: NA
D: NA

DNA: TGTACCAGCAGCTTAAAGCGGGTGGGCTTAAATACGCAGTATTTT
CDR3: CTSSLKRVGLNTQYF
V: TRBV11-1
J: TRBJ2-3
size: NA
D: NA

DNA: TGTGCCAGCAGTGAGACTACAGGGTCGGGCAATGAGCAGTTCTTC
CDR3: CASSETTGSGNEQFF
V: TRBV6-1
J: TRBJ2-1
size: few
D: NA

DNA: TGTGCCAACCGAGCGGGAGTAACCAATGAGCAGTTCTTC
CDR3: CANRAGVTNEQFF
V: TRBV10-3
J: TRBJ2-1
size: NA
D: TRBD2

DNA: TGTGCCAGCAGTACCCGAACAGGGGGCATCAATCGGCCCCAGCATTTT
CDR3: CASSTRTGGINRPQHF
V: TRBV6-2/TRBV6-3
J: TRBJ1-5
size: few
D: TRBD1

DNA: TGTGCTAGCAGGGGTAGTACCTACGAGCAGTACTTC
CDR3: CASRGSTYEQYF
V: TRBV11-1
J: TRBJ2-7
size: NA
D: NA

DNA: TGCAGCGTTTTGGACTACGACACCGGGGAGCTGTTTTTT
CDR3: CSVLDYDTGELFF
V: TRBV29-1
J: TRBJ2-2
size: NA
D: NA

DNA: TGTGCCAGCAGGGCACTAAGCGGTAAGCAGTTCTTC
CDR3: CASRALSGKQFF
V: TRBV7-6
J: TRBJ2-1
size: once
D: NA

DNA: TGTGCCAGCAGTTACTTCCCACTAGCGGGAGGCACCGGGGAGCTGTTTTTT
CDR3: CASSYFPLAGGTGELFF
V: TRBV6-2/TRBV6-3
J: TRBJ2-2
size: many
D: TRBD2

DNA: TGTGCCAGCAGCTTAAGGGTTACCTCCTTCGAGCAGTACTTC
CDR3: CASSLRVTSFEQYF
V: TRBV11-2
J: TRBJ2-7
size: NA
D: NA

DNA: TGTGTCAGCAGCTTAGGTCTGGTAGCGGGAGGGCCGAATGAGCAGTTCTTC
CDR3: CVSSLGLVAGGPNEQFF
V: TRBV11-2
J: TRBJ2-1
size: NA
D: TRBD2

DNA: TGTGCCAGCAGCACAACGCCTCGGGACTCAAGGCTTGCGGGAAACACCATATATTTT
CDR3: CASSTTPRDSRLAGNTIYF
V: TRBV5-5
J: TRBJ1-3
size: few
D: NA

DNA: TGTGCTAGCAGCATGATGAATACAGGGGGCATCAGCAATCAGCCCCAGCATTTT
CDR3: CASSMMNTGGISNQPQHF
V: TRBV6-1
J: TRBJ1-5
size: NA
D: TRBD1

DNA: TGTGCCAGCGGTTACTCAGGGCTAGACTATGGCTACACCTTC
CDR3: CASGYSGLDYGYTF
V: TRBV6-6
J: TRBJ1-2
size: NA
D: NA

DNA: TGTGCCAGCAGCCTTCGGGCGTTGGAGACCCAGTACTTC
CDR3: CASSLRALETQYF
V: TRBV11-2
J: TRBJ2-5
size: NA
D: NA

DNA: TGTGCCAGCGGCTTTGCGGGGGGAGGTAATGAGCAGTTCTTC
CDR3: CASGFAGGGNEQFF
V: TRBV11-1
J: TRBJ2-1
size: NA
D: TRBD2

DNA: TGTGCCAGCAGCCCTGATGGGCGGGAGCCGAGGAATGAGCAGTTCTTC
CDR3: CASSPDGREPRNEQFF
V: TRBV7-8
J: TRBJ2-1
size: NA
D: TRBD2

DNA: TGTGCCAGCAGTTTCCGGGGACAGGGCGGCTCACCCCTCCACTTT
CDR3: CASSFRGQGGSPLHF
V: TRBV6-5
J: TRBJ1-6
size: many
D: TRBD1

DNA: TGTGCCAGCAGTCCCCAGGGCTCGGATAGCAATCAGCCCCAGCATTTT
CDR3: CASSPQGSDSNQPQHF
V: TRBV28
J: TRBJ1-5
size: few
D: NA

DNA: TGTGCCAGCCGGACAGGCCGCCTAAACACCGGGGAGCTGTTTTTT
CDR3: CASRTGRLNTGELFF
V: TRBV12-3/TRBV12-4
J: TRBJ2-2
size: NA
D: TRBD1

DNA: TGTGCCAGCACCCTAGGGTATGAGCAGTTCTTC
CDR3: CASTLGYEQFF
V: TRBV6-2/TRBV6-3
J: TRBJ2-1
size: many
D: NA

DNA: TGTGCCTGCCCAGGGGAGGATTCCTACAATGAGCAGTTCTTC
CDR3: CACPGEDSYNEQFF
V: TRBV30
J: TRBJ2-1
size: NA
D: NA

DNA: TGCGCCAGCAGCTCGACGGGGTCGAGCTCCTACAATGAGCAGTTCTTC
CDR3: CASSSTGSSSYNEQFF
V: TRBV4-1
J: TRBJ2-1
size: few
D: NA

DNA: TGTGCCACCAGTGATCGGCAGGGCAGCCCCTACGAGCAGTACTTC
CDR3: CATSDRQGSPYEQYF
V: TRBV24-1
J: TRBJ2-7
size: NA
D: NA

DNA: TGTGCCAGCAGCTTGGGGGCATCTGAGGCCAACGTCCTGACTTTC
CDR3: CASSLGASEANVLTF
V: TRBV11-2
J: TRBJ2-6
size: once
D: NA